Reported below is one T cell receptor (beta chain). Its antigen remains unknown. This sample is drawn from a study of CXCR3-negative and CXCR3-positive naive CD8 T cells. Points from the study as a whole: Naive cells positive for CXCR3 carried more hydrophobic TRB CDR3s than CXCR3-negative ones.

The libraries of TRB cDNA were constructed through 5' RACE using UMI labels. TCRdb reprocessed the 5' RACE reads and reports one entry per CDR3 protein, with no DNA. Its table lists tens of thousands of distinct CDR3 sequences. Germline V gene data show CDR1 as SGHDT and CDR2 as YYEEEE. This CDR3 is 19 amino acids long. The chain combines TRBV5-6 with TRBJ2-3; TCRdb names TRBD2, which stays unverified in the absence of DNA. Sequences were obtained from naive CXCR3- CD8+ T cells from blood. Indicated subset: CD45RO-CCR7+CD27+CD95- naive CD8+ T cells lacking CXCR3 (TNR3-). The sequence came from a human donor in good health. Some clones in this sample may be carry-over from other donors' samples. CDR3 residues: CASSSIRLAGGPFGDTQYF.